Below are 22 T cell receptor beta chains sequenced from a single sample in a study of CD8 T cells in Susac syndrome. Reverse transcription of about 0.45 to 1 ug RNA was performed with random hexamers. TCRdb ran MiXCR on the immunoSEQ multiplex PCR reads and lists one entry per CDR3 protein. The sample shows about 150,000 distinct CDR3 sequences, approximately 95% of them seen only once. The sequencing sample was made of CD4+ T cells from PBMCs. All receptors come from a human donor with Susac syndrome.

CDR3 region: CASSDTGGGQPQHF. The DNA for the CDR3 is TGTGCCAGCAGCGATACAGGGGGCGGCCAGCCCCAGCATTTT. The chain joins TRBV7-9 to TRBJ1-5; the match to TRBD1 covers 9 bases. Germline assignment: CDR1 SEHNR and CDR2 FQNEAQ (reference sequence). V was clipped by 5 bases and J by 7 bases; unmatched bases: 6. The CDR3 consists of 14 residues.

The V call is TRBV9, the J call TRBJ2-7; 10 nucleotides align to TRBD1. The CDR3 consists of 15 residues. The V segment lost 4 bases and the J segment 5 bases; nucleotides outside the gene matches: 9. Germline loops: CDR1 SGDLS, CDR2 YYNGEE. CDR3 DNA sequence: TGTGCCAGCAGCCCCTTTGACAGGGGGCTCGACGAGCAGTACTTC. It encodes CASSPFDRGLDEQYF. The full variable domain, rest sourced from reference TRBV9 and TRBJ2-7, is DSGVTQTPKHLITATGQRVTLRCSPRSGDLSVYWYQQSLDQGLQFLIQYYNGEERAKGNILERFSAQQFPDLHSELNLSSLELGDSALYFCASSPFDRGLDEQYFGPGTRLTVT.

The chain has TRBV29-1 and TRBJ2-1; the match to TRBD1 covers 8 bases. This CDR3 is built from 13 residues. The ends lost 7 bases at V and 2 bases at J; junction bases unmatched: 4. Germline V lookup: CDR1 SQVTM, CDR2 ANQGSEA. The chain's CDR3 is CSGTGLAYNEQFF. The CDR3 bases are TGCAGCGGGACAGGGTTAGCCTACAATGAGCAGTTCTTC.

The V gene is TRBV27, the J gene TRBJ2-5; tentative D call: TRBD1 (5 bases). CDR1 MNHEY and CDR2 SMNVEV come from the germline V gene (reference sequence). The V end was cut by 5 bases, the J end by 6 bases, with 16 bases between. The CDR3 covers 14 residues. CDR3 bases: TGTGCCAGCAGTGTCGAACCTGGGGCCCAGACCCAGTACTTC. It encodes CASSVEPGAQTQYF.

This rearrangement joins TRBV20-1 to TRBJ2-2; no definite D call. V lost 6 bases to trimming and J lost 1 base, with 6 bases between them. This CDR3 region has 12 residues. Germline V lookup: CDR1 DFQATT, CDR2 SNEGSKA (reference sequence). The CDR3 DNA is TGCAGTGCAGAAGGGAACACCGGGGAGCTGTTTTTT. This gives the protein CSAEGNTGELFF.

The V and J genes are TRBV9 and TRBJ2-2; D gene ambiguous. Germline V gene data show CDR1 as SGDLS and CDR2 as YYNGEE. The CDR3 totals 16 residues. Trimming left V 5 bases short and J 0 bases short, with 14 bases between. In DNA form, the CDR3 reads TGTGCCAGCAGACCACACGACTCGACGAACACCGGGGAGCTGTTTTTT. Translating gives CASRPHDSTNTGELFF.

The V call is TRBV2, the J call TRBJ2-7; 7 bases align to TRBD1. The CDR3 is 10 amino acids. Germline CDR1 reads SNHLY; CDR2 reads FYNNEI. The CDR3 is CATGLDEQYF. The CDR3, as DNA: TGTGCGACAGGGTTGGACGAGCAGTACTTC. The full variable domain, rest sourced from reference TRBV2 and TRBJ2-7, is EPEVTQTPSHQVTQMGQEVILRCVPISNHLYFYWYRQILGQKVEFLVSFYNNEISEKSEIFDDQFSVERPDGSNFTLKIRSTKLEDSAMYFCATGLDEQYFGPGTRLTVT.

The chain recombines TRBV14 with TRBJ1-4; no reliable D call. This CDR3 is 19 amino acids long. V was clipped by 0 bases and J by 0 bases, with 17 bases between them. CDR1 is SGHDN and CDR2 is FVKESK in the germline V gene. CDR3 amino acids: CASSQDLRRSGATNEKLFF. The CDR3 region has the DNA TGTGCCAGCAGCCAAGATTTACGGAGGTCTGGCGCAACTAATGAAAAACTGTTTTTT. Supplemented by reference TRBV14 and TRBJ1-4, the full variable domain reads EAGVTQFPSHSVIEKGQTVTLRCDPISGHDNLYWYRRVMGKEIKFLLHFVKESKQDESGMPNNRFLAERTGGTYSTLKVQPAELEDSGVYFCASSQDLRRSGATNEKLFFGSGTQLSVL.

V is TRBV13 and J is TRBJ1-6; 7 positions agree with TRBD1. J gave up 9 bases and V 3 bases, and 5 bases lay outside the gene matches. Germline V lookup: CDR1 PRHDT, CDR2 FYEKMQ (reference sequence). This CDR3 is built from 14 residues. The CDR3 loop reads CASSFGTAGSPLHF. The CDR3 region has the DNA TGTGCCAGCAGCTTCGGGACAGCTGGTTCACCCCTCCACTTT.

The chain has TRBV2 and TRBJ2-3; D might be TRBD1 or TRBD2, each matching 5 bases. The V and J ends lost 8 bases and 0 bases respectively, with 15 bases between them. From germline, CDR1 is SNHLY and CDR2 FYNNEI. The CDR3 has 15 amino acids. The CDR3 DNA is TGTGCCAGCCACGGGACCACAAAAAGCACAGATACGCAGTATTTT. Its translation: CASHGTTKSTDTQYF.

The chain recombines TRBV7-9 with TRBJ2-1, with D perhaps TRBD1 (6 bases). Germline CDR1 reads SEHNR; CDR2 reads FQNEAQ (reference sequence). The CDR3 consists of 14 residues. V shed 3 bases and J shed 5 bases, with 11 bases lying between them. In nucleotides, the CDR3 is TGTGCCAGCAGCTTGAGTCAGGGGCACAATGAGCAGTTCTTC. Protein product: CASSLSQGHNEQFF.

V and J are TRBV23-1 and TRBJ2-1; no firm D call. TRBV23-1 is an ORF; its function is uncertain. The CDR3 runs to 13 residues. V was shortened by 9 bases and J by 2 bases, with 11 bases between the two germline ends. The CDR3 region has the DNA TGCGCCAGATCTGGGAAACCCTACAATGAGCAGTTCTTC. It translates to CARSGKPYNEQFF.

V usage is TRBV28 and J usage is TRBJ2-1, with unresolved D. V was pared by 6 bases and J by 6 bases, with 15 bases between. CDR3 size: 14 residues. Germline V gene sequence: CDR1 MDHEN, CDR2 SYDVKM. CDR3 nucleotide sequence: TGTGCCAGCAGCCTCAACCCTATGGGCAATGAGCAGTTCTTC. The encoded protein is CASSLNPMGNEQFF.

The chain has TRBV5-1 and TRBJ2-6; D tentatively fits TRBD1 or TRBD2 (5 bases each). CDR3 length: 16 amino acids. Trimming removed 1 base at V and 4 bases at J, with 12 bases between. From germline, CDR1 is SGHRS and CDR2 YFSETQ. This chain's CDR3 is CASSLISGDGANVLTF. CDR3 DNA: TGCGCCAGCAGCTTGATTTCCGGGGACGGGGCCAACGTCCTGACTTTC. The full variable domain, its missing parts supplied by reference TRBV5-1 and TRBJ2-6, is KAGVTQTPRYLIKTRGQQVTLSCSPISGHRSVSWYQQTPGQGLQFLFEYFSETQRNKGNFPGRFSGRQFSNSRSEMNVSTLELGDSALYLCASSLISGDGANVLTFGAGSRLTVL.

The chain links TRBV7-3 to TRBJ2-3, with D unclear. CDR3 length equals 15 residues. V was clipped by 5 bases and J by 1 base, with 13 bases between them. Germline CDR1 and CDR2: SGHTA and FQGTGA. The CDR3 DNA is TGTGCCAGCAGCGCTTACTCGCCGGGCACAGATACGCAGTATTTT. Its translation: CASSAYSPGTDTQYF.

The chain recombines TRBV23-1 with TRBJ1-5; D is undetermined. TRBV23-1 is assigned to the ORF class and has an uncertain function. The CDR3 length is 11 residues. Trimming took 4 bases from V and 6 from J, leaving 4 bases between them. CDR3 residues: CASSPCQPQHF. The CDR3 coding sequence is TGCGCCAGCAGTCCTTGTCAGCCCCAGCATTTT.

The J gene is TRBJ1-2, the V gene TRBV20-1; 12 positions agree with TRBD1. The CDR3 covers 14 residues. Germline trimming cut 3 bases from V and 6 bases from J; bases unmatched to any gene: 5. CDR1 DFQATT and CDR2 SNEGSKA come from the germline V gene (reference sequence). The CDR3 protein is CSARGTGGADGYTF. CDR3 coding DNA: TGCAGTGCTAGGGGGACAGGGGGCGCCGATGGCTACACCTTC.

The CDR3 region has the DNA TGCGCCAGCAGCCAACCTACCCTCAATGAGCAGTTCTTC. Protein product: CASSQPTLNEQFF. J is TRBJ2-1 and V is TRBV4-1; D remains unclear. The CDR3 spans 13 residues. Per the germline V gene, CDR1 is MGHRA and CDR2 is YSYEKL. V lost 2 bases and J lost 6, with 8 bases in between.

The chain combines TRBV6-6 with TRBJ1-2, with 7 bases that match TRBD1. Germline V gene data show CDR1 as MNHNY and CDR2 as SVGAGI (reference sequence). The CDR3 is 13 residues long. J lost 6 bases, V lost 6 bases, and 7 bases had no gene match. The CDR3 loop reads CASSSDRDHGYTF. The CDR3 coding sequence is TGTGCCAGCAGCTCAGACAGGGACCATGGCTACACCTTC.

This chain connects TRBV2 to TRBJ2-7; 11 nucleotides align to TRBD2. The germline V gene encodes CDR1 SNHLY and CDR2 FYNNEI. This CDR3 has 15 residues. V lost 2 bases and J lost 2; bases outside the gene matches: 2. The CDR3 here is CASSELAGGPYEQYF. In nucleotides, the CDR3 is TGTGCCAGCAGTGAACTAGCGGGGGGACCCTACGAGCAGTACTTC.

This clonotype was observed once. The chain recombines TRBV5-8 with TRBJ1-2; D not resolved. In germline, CDR1 is SGHTS, CDR2 YDEGEE. Trimming removed 2 bases at V and 0 bases at J, with 8 bases between. The CDR3 has 14 amino acids. The CDR3, as DNA: TGTGCCAGCAGCTTAGCCGCTGCTAACTATGGCTACACCTTC. This codes for CASSLAAANYGYTF. Looking up the rest from reference TRBV5-8 and TRBJ1-2 gives the full variable domain: EAGVTQSPTHLIKTRGQQATLRCSPISGHTSVYWYQQALGLGLQFLLWYDEGEERNRGNFPPRFSGRQFPNYSSELNVNALELEDSALYLCASSLAAANYGYTFGSGTRLTVV.

This chain connects TRBV9 to TRBJ2-1; a weak D match, TRBD1 (6 bases). This CDR3 has 13 residues. The germline V gene has CDR1 SGDLS and CDR2 YYNGEE. V was pared by 6 bases and J by 5 bases, with 12 bases between. CDR3 DNA sequence: TGTGCCAGCACCTTGGACAGCCACAATGAGCAGTTCTTC. It specifies CASTLDSHNEQFF.